This T cell receptor beta chain stems from a study of blood T cell repertoires in COVID-19. Across the whole study: Sites in the United States, Italy and Spain provided acute and convalescent COVID-19 samples.

V was trimmed by 3 bases and J by 8 bases, leaving 11 bases between them. The CDR3 is made up of 12 amino acids. In germline, CDR1 is SEHNR, CDR2 FQNEAQ (reference sequence). Only in-frame clones appear in the TCRdb table, and some are missing; sequencing was by immunoSEQ multiplex PCR. The top ten hold approximately 4.1% of the sample, which has roughly 100,000 clones, approximately 90% seen once. Sequencing input: peripheral blood. This TCR was sampled from a woman aged 50 to 60 in a cohort sampled during active COVID-19. The V and J genes are TRBV7-9 and TRBJ2-7; possibly TRBD1 for D (6 bases). CDR3 nucleotides: TGTGCCAGCAGCTTTAACAGGGACCAGCAGTACTTC. It specifies CASSFNRDQQYF.